A single sample is the source of the 22 T cell receptor beta chains below, sequenced in a study of blood T cell repertoires in COVID-19. TCRdb's copy holds only in-frame clones and misses some; the assay was immunoSEQ multiplex PCR. Found here are roughly 350,000 clones, more than 70% of them singletons; the top ten hold approximately 7.3%. Sequencing input: peripheral blood. These receptors all come from a woman between 65 and 79 years old with COVID-19, enrolled during active disease.

This chain connects TRBV2 to TRBJ1-2; D perhaps matches TRBD1 (6 bases). The CDR3 contains 16 residues. V lost 1 base and J lost 5, with 17 bases in between. Germline CDR1 and CDR2: SNHLY and FYNNEI. CDR3: CASSEGGGWGPYGYTF. CDR3 nucleotides: TGTGCCAGCAGTGAAGGTGGGGGCTGGGGACCTTATGGCTACACCTTC. Combining the CDR3 with reference TRBV2 and TRBJ1-2 gives the whole variable domain EPEVTQTPSHQVTQMGQEVILRCVPISNHLYFYWYRQILGQKVEFLVSFYNNEISEKSEIFDDQFSVERPDGSNFTLKIRSTKLEDSAMYFCASSEGGGWGPYGYTFGSGTRLTVV.

In this sample, this clone turned up once. The CDR3: CASSLLLDTQYF. In DNA form, the CDR3 reads TGTGCCAGCAGCTTGCTCCTAGATACGCAGTATTTT. The chain employs TRBV5-4 and TRBJ2-3; D call uncertain. The germline gives CDR1 SGHNT, CDR2 YYREEE (reference sequence). The CDR3 sequence is 12 residues long. Between the trimmed V and J ends, which lost 1 base and 5 bases, there was a span of 5 bases.

In its sample, this clone was seen once. V usage is TRBV6-1 and J usage is TRBJ2-7; the D is unclear. This CDR3 region has 14 residues. V lost 3 bases and J lost 3, with 12 bases in between. Germline CDR1 MNHNS, CDR2 SASEGT. CDR3 sequence: CASSEAGGYYEQYF. The CDR3 DNA reads TGTGCCAGCAGTGAGGCTGGCGGATACTACGAGCAGTACTTC.

V gene TRBV5-8 combines with J gene TRBJ2-1; TRBD2 might be the D (7 bases). Trimming pared 2 bases from V and 6 bases from J, leaving 15 bases between. In germline, CDR1 is SGHTS, CDR2 YDEGEE. The CDR3 runs 15 residues. The DNA of the CDR3 is TGTGCCAGCAGCTTCAAGGGGGGGGCCGTCAATGAGCAGTTCTTC. Its protein is CASSFKGGAVNEQFF.

The J gene is TRBJ1-3, the V gene TRBV5-1; 11 bases match TRBD1. V gave up 3 bases and J gave up 4 bases; unmatched junction bases: 3. The CDR3 has 15 residues. Germline values: CDR1 SGHRS, CDR2 YFSETQ. CDR3 region: CASSWTGGSGNTIYF. CDR3 coding DNA: TGCGCCAGCAGCTGGACAGGGGGCTCAGGAAACACCATATATTTT.

This chain's CDR3 is CASSVEAGGIIEQFF. For the CDR3, the DNA is TGTGCCAGCAGCGTAGAGGCGGGGGGGATTATTGAGCAGTTCTTC. This chain links TRBV9 with TRBJ2-1; 9 bases fit TRBD2. The CDR3 extends over 15 amino acids. Looked up from germline, CDR1 is SGDLS and CDR2 is YYNGEE. Trimming removed 0 bases from V and 9 bases from J; junction bases left unmatched: 7.

The chain joins TRBV2 to TRBJ2-3; 7 positions agree with TRBD2. With V trimmed by 1 base and J by 2 bases, 3 bases remained unmatched. This CDR3 is built from 15 residues. Germline V gives CDR1 SNHLY, CDR2 FYNNEI. The DNA of the CDR3 is TGTGCCAGCAGTGAAGAGACTAGCCTCACAGATACGCAGTATTTT. Translating gives CASSEETSLTDTQYF.

This chain connects TRBV6-2 or TRBV6-3 to TRBJ1-2, with D uncertain. The CDR3 spans 12 residues. Trimming removed 4 bases from V and 2 bases from J, with 5 bases in between. Per germline, CDR1 MNHEY and CDR2 SVGEGT. The CDR3 DNA follows: TGTGCCAGCAGTTCGGGGAACTATGGCTACACCTTC. The encoded protein is CASSSGNYGYTF.

V usage is TRBV19 and J usage is TRBJ2-1; 9 bases align to TRBD2. The trim removed 5 bases at V and 6 bases at J, leaving 5 bases unmatched. The CDR3 extends over 14 amino acids. Germline V gene sequence: CDR1 LNHDA, CDR2 SQIVND (reference sequence). The CDR3 sequence: CASSWLAGFNEQFF. The CDR3 DNA follows: TGTGCCAGTAGTTGGCTAGCGGGATTCAATGAGCAGTTCTTC.

This sequence joins TRBV29-1 and TRBJ1-2, with unresolved D. This CDR3 has 13 amino acids. V lost 4 bases to trimming and J lost 3 bases, with 12 bases between them. The V gene's germline CDR1 is SQVTM and CDR2 ANQGSEA. The DNA for the CDR3 is TGCAGCGTTGCGGGGAATCAAGACTATGGCTACACCTTC. This codes for CSVAGNQDYGYTF.

This chain links TRBV28 with TRBJ1-5; the match to TRBD1 covers 9 bases. Germline CDR1 is MDHEN and CDR2 is SYDVKM. V lost 3 bases to trimming and J lost 6 bases; unmatched junction nucleotides: 6. The CDR3 covers 15 residues. The CDR3 loop reads CASSLDRGVSQPQHF. As DNA, the CDR3 is TGTGCCAGCAGTTTGGACAGGGGTGTTAGTCAGCCCCAGCATTTT.

The chain employs TRBV28 and TRBJ1-2; weak D call: TRBD1 (5 bases). Trimming pared 2 bases from V and 2 bases from J, leaving 12 bases between. Germline CDR1 and CDR2: MDHEN and SYDVKM. The CDR3 spans 15 residues. CDR3 in amino acids: CASSLQGMLNYGYTF. The CDR3 DNA is TGTGCCAGCAGTTTACAGGGTATGTTAAACTATGGCTACACCTTC.

The chain joins TRBV28 to TRBJ1-4; 8 bases agree with TRBD1. Trimming at V came to 11 bases and at J to 4 bases, leaving 6 bases not matched to a gene. This CDR3 has 13 amino acids. Germline CDR1 is MDHEN and CDR2 is SYDVKM. CDR3 DNA: TGTGCCGGCCAAACAGGGGGTAATGAAAAACTGTTTTTT. Translating gives CAGQTGGNEKLFF.

This chain joins TRBV3-1 (or the pseudogene TRBV3-2) and TRBJ2-3; TRBD2 agrees at 9 bases. With 4 bases clipped from V and 5 bases from J, the junction kept 13 bases outside the gene matches. This CDR3 comprises 17 residues. Germline V CDR1 and CDR2: LGHDT, YNNKEL (reference sequence). CDR3 bases: TGTGCCAGCAGCCCTTTGCGCGGGGGGGCCGAGAAAGATACGCAGTATTTT. Its translation: CASSPLRGGAEKDTQYF.

The V gene is TRBV3-1 (or the pseudogene TRBV3-2), the J gene TRBJ2-7; D gene unclear. The V gene's germline CDR1 is LGHDT and CDR2 YNNKEL (reference sequence). V was shortened by 0 bases and J by 5 bases, with 8 bases between the two germline ends. The CDR3 has 13 amino acids. CDR3 sequence: CASSQDRGNEQYF. DNA of the CDR3: TGTGCCAGCAGCCAAGATCGAGGAAACGAGCAGTACTTC.

The chain uses TRBV6-5 and TRBJ1-5; D ambiguous. The CDR3 has 12 residues. Trimming shortened V by 4 bases and J by 13 bases, and 14 bases separated the two germline ends. CDR1 and CDR2 (germline): MNHEY, SVGAGI. CDR3 residues: CASSSLEGPQHF. The DNA of the CDR3 is TGTGCCAGCAGTTCTTTGGAGGGCCCTCAGCATTTT.

V gene TRBV7-2 combines with J gene TRBJ1-1, with 9 bases that match TRBD1. The germline V gene has CDR1 SGHTA and CDR2 FQGNSA. Trimming removed 5 bases from V and 8 bases from J; junction bases left unmatched: 12. The CDR3 runs to 15 residues. In DNA, the CDR3 is TGTGCCAGCAGCACTACCGGGACAGGGCTTCCCGAAGCTTTCTTT. This gives the protein CASSTTGTGLPEAFF. The whole variable domain, filled in from reference TRBV7-2 and TRBJ1-1, reads GAGVSQSPSNKVTEKGKDVELRCDPISGHTALYWYRQSLGQGLEFLIYFQGNSAPDKSGLPSDRFSAERTGGSVSTLTIQRTQQEDSAVYLCASSTTGTGLPEAFFGQGTRLTVV.

V gene TRBV19 combines with J gene TRBJ2-5; D is uncertain. The CDR3 extends over 14 amino acids. CDR1 is LNHDA, CDR2 SQIVND, per germline (reference sequence). V was shortened by 8 bases and J by 5 bases, with 18 bases between the two germline ends. Here the CDR3 DNA reads TGTGCCAGTTCCCGGGTGGATTTGGGTGAGACCCAGTACTTC. The encoded protein is CASSRVDLGETQYF.

This chain links TRBV6-5 with TRBJ1-1; the D is unclear. V was trimmed by 2 bases and J by 11 bases, leaving 12 bases between them. The CDR3 spans 12 residues. Germline loops: CDR1 MNHEY, CDR2 SVGAGI. The CDR3 protein is CASSYADGVAFF. DNA of the CDR3: TGTGCCAGCAGTTACGCGGACGGGGTTGCTTTCTTT.

The V call is TRBV18, the J call TRBJ2-1; 10 positions agree with TRBD1. With 6 bases clipped from V and 4 bases from J, the junction kept 6 bases outside the gene matches. The germline V gene has CDR1 KGHSH and CDR2 LQKENI. CDR3 length: 15 amino acids. The CDR3 sequence: CASSTDRGQYNEQFF. CDR3 DNA sequence: TGTGCCAGCTCGACCGACAGGGGGCAGTACAATGAGCAGTTCTTC.

In its sample, this clone was seen once. V gene TRBV9 combines with J gene TRBJ2-2; a weak D match, TRBD2 (6 bases). The germline V gene has CDR1 SGDLS and CDR2 YYNGEE. There are 15 residues in the CDR3. The ends were cut back, 4 bases at V and 6 bases at J, with 16 bases in the middle. CDR3 amino acids: CASSPRDGGAGELFF. CDR3 nucleotide sequence: TGTGCCAGCAGCCCCCGGGACGGAGGGGCCGGGGAGCTGTTTTTT.

The rearrangement joins TRBV10-3 to TRBJ1-5; tentatively, D is TRBD1 (6 bases). Germline V gene lookup returns CDR1 ENHRY and CDR2 SYGVKD. CDR3 length: 15 residues. V dropped 0 bases and J dropped 6 bases, with 12 bases sitting between them. The CDR3 coding sequence is TGTGCCATCAGTGAGTCAGAGGGGGAGGGTCAGCCCCAGCATTTT. Translating it yields CAISESEGEGQPQHF.